This T cell receptor (beta chain) was obtained from a study of T-cell memory formation after mild COVID-19. Trimming cost V 9 bases and J 1 base, with 16 bases left between them. Germline V gene lookup returns CDR1 MGHRA and CDR2 YSYEKL. This CDR3 region has 14 residues. With respect to this clonotype: Antigen: not known.

Whole-study results and caveats: While clones contracting from day 15 to 85 were balanced between CD4 and CD8, later expanders leaned CD4+.

The 5'RACE method, run with constant-segment primers, produced TCR alpha and TCR beta cDNA libraries (carrying sample barcodes and UMIs). TCRdb fed the 5' RACE reads into MiXCR, producing one record per CDR3 protein. In the table there are roughly 480,000 distinct CDR3 sequences, approximately 23% of which are singletons. The receptor comes from an adult woman who had mild COVID-19 (a few samples of this study predate the infection). Cell type and time point are not known. Sequencing was done on a sample of PBMCs or a T cell subset sorted from them (not recorded which). The chain couples TRBV4-1 to TRBJ2-7; maybe TRBD1 (5 bases). This chain's CDR3 is CASRQTGLSYEQYF. As DNA, the CDR3 is TGCGCCAGTCGCCAAACAGGTTTATCCTACGAGCAGTACTTC.